Below, 10 T cell receptor beta chains from the same sample are listed, as sequenced in a study of relationships among human T cell subsets. CD4+CD25+ regulatory T cells came from anti-CD25 bead selection of positively selected CD4+ cells. The T cell receptor alpha and beta CDR3 regions were amplified from mRNA by semiquantitative ARM-PCR. In ARM-PCR, communal superprimers followed tagged nested gene-specific primers for exponential amplification. From the multiplex PCR reads, TCRdb called clonotypes with MiXCR, one entry per CDR3 protein. The sample lists approximately 14,000 distinct CDR3 sequences; around 60% were seen once. Source material: Tregs sorted from blood. Receptors originate from a man aged 35 to 55 in good health.

This clonotype occurred a few times. The V gene is TRBV2, the J gene TRBJ2-1; unclear D gene. This CDR3 has 12 amino acids. Trimming took off 0 bases at V and 9 bases at J, with 6 bases between the two ends. Germline V gene lookup returns CDR1 SNHLY and CDR2 FYNNEI. The CDR3 loop is CASSEAGIEQFF. Written as DNA, the CDR3 is TGTGCCAGCAGTGAAGCTGGGATTGAGCAGTTCTTC.

The chain combines TRBV29-1 with TRBJ2-1; 9 bases map to TRBD2. The CDR3 is 14 residues long. Trimming cost V 2 bases and J 7 bases; bases outside gene matches: 6. Germline V gene sequence: CDR1 SQVTM, CDR2 ANQGSEA. The CDR3 DNA is TGCAGCGTTGAAACTAGCGGGCCATGGAATGAGCAGTTCTTC. As protein: CSVETSGPWNEQFF.

The gene calls are TRBV14 and TRBJ2-5, with no clear D. Trimming cost V 4 bases and J 8 bases, with 17 bases left between them. The CDR3 sequence is 14 residues long. Germline V gene sequence: CDR1 SGHDN, CDR2 FVKESK. The CDR3 region is CASSRTGRSSTQYF. The CDR3 DNA sequence: TGTGCCAGCAGCCGCACGGGCCGCTCGTCTACCCAGTACTTC.

The V and J genes are TRBV5-1 and TRBJ2-1; possibly TRBD1 or TRBD2 for D (5 bases each). The CDR3 spans 14 residues. V gave up 0 bases and J gave up 7 bases, with 11 bases separating them. CDR1 is SGHRS and CDR2 is YFSETQ in the germline V gene. CDR3 sequence reads: CASSLGQSGNEQFF. CDR3 nucleotide sequence: TGCGCCAGCAGCTTGGGACAGTCGGGGAATGAGCAGTTCTTC.

This clonotype was found a few times. The chain recombines TRBV2 with TRBJ2-7; TRBD2 matches at 7 bases. V lost 6 bases to trimming and J lost 0 bases; unmatched junction nucleotides: 11. The CDR3 is 16 residues long. CDR1 is SNHLY, CDR2 FYNNEI, per germline. The CDR3 reads CASSDGGLAVSYEQYF. The CDR3, as DNA: TGTGCCAGCAGCGACGGTGGGCTAGCGGTCTCCTACGAGCAGTACTTC.

This clonotype was recorded a few times. The rearrangement uses TRBV4-1 and TRBJ1-2, with D perhaps TRBD1 (5 bases). CDR1 is MGHRA, CDR2 YSYEKL, per germline. V shed 3 bases and J shed 4 bases, with 12 bases lying between them. The CDR3 has 14 residues. For the CDR3, the DNA is TGCGCCAGCAGCCACGAGGGACGAACCTATGGCTACACCTTC. Residues: CASSHEGRTYGYTF.

This clonotype was recorded only once. The chain links TRBV28 to TRBJ1-2; no definite D call. The CDR3 length is 13 residues. V gave up 5 bases and J gave up 4 bases, with 11 bases separating them. Germline loops: CDR1 MDHEN, CDR2 SYDVKM. CDR3 loop: CASSIGGLYGYTF. CDR3 nucleotide sequence: TGTGCCAGCAGTATAGGAGGGCTCTATGGCTACACCTTC.

This chain links TRBV28 with TRBJ1-5; D is perhaps TRBD1 (5 bases). This CDR3 is built from 14 residues. Germline CDR1 is MDHEN and CDR2 is SYDVKM. V was clipped by 4 bases and J by 6 bases, with 13 bases between them. The CDR3 reads CASSSAGSGQPQHF. The CDR3 DNA sequence: TGTGCCAGCAGTTCAGCAGGGTCCGGTCAGCCCCAGCATTTT.

This chain uses TRBV18 with TRBJ2-1; 7 bases agree with TRBD1. The CDR3 has 16 amino acids. The V and J ends lost 2 bases and 9 bases, in that order; junction bases with no gene match: 13. Looked up from germline, CDR1 is KGHSH and CDR2 is LQKENI. The chain's CDR3 is CASSPKGIRDSLEQFF. CDR3 in DNA: TGTGCCAGCTCACCAAAAGGAATCCGGGACAGCCTTGAGCAGTTCTTC.

The chain combines TRBV28 with TRBJ1-2, with no clear D. The germline V and J ends were trimmed by 3 bases and 5 bases, with 10 bases remaining between them. This CDR3 comprises 13 residues. Germline CDR1 is MDHEN and CDR2 is SYDVKM. The CDR3 here is CASSFRIGYGYTF. The DNA of the CDR3 is TGTGCCAGCAGTTTCAGGATCGGGTATGGCTACACCTTC.